The 13 T cell receptor beta chains below come from one sample, sequenced in a study of control samples from healthy donors and cancer patients. Sequencing was performed with immunoSEQ multiplex PCR; in TCRdb, only in-frame clones are kept and a portion is missing. The sample shows approximately 90,000 clones, roughly 80% of them seen only once. The sequenced sample was blood. These receptors were obtained from a man aged 30 to 45 in good health.

V gene TRBV6-4 combines with J gene TRBJ2-2, with 7 bases that match TRBD1. V shed 6 bases, J shed 2 bases, and the junction held 3 bases outside the gene matches. CDR3 length: 14 residues. The germline V gene has CDR1 MRHNA and CDR2 SNTAGT. The CDR3 coding sequence is TGTGCCAGCAGCCGGGACAGAAACACCGGGGAGCTGTTTTTT. Translating gives CASSRDRNTGELFF.

This chain uses TRBV18 with TRBJ1-5, with a tentative D call TRBD1 (6 bases). CDR3 length: 14 amino acids. Trimming pared 6 bases from V and 4 bases from J, leaving 13 bases between. CDR1 and CDR2 (germline): KGHSH, LQKENI. CDR3 nucleotide sequence: TGTGCCAGCTCGGGAGACAGGTTTAATCAGCCCCAGCATTTT. It encodes CASSGDRFNQPQHF.

The chain has TRBV19 and TRBJ1-1, with 7 bases that match TRBD1. The J segment lost 1 base and the V segment lost 4 bases, leaving 3 bases of the junction unmatched. CDR1 and CDR2 (germline): LNHDA, SQIVND (reference sequence). The CDR3 totals 14 residues. The CDR3: CASSTYRGNTEAFF. CDR3 sequence (DNA): TGTGCCAGTAGTACCTACAGGGGGAACACTGAAGCTTTCTTT. Combining the CDR3 with reference TRBV19 and TRBJ1-1 gives the whole variable domain DGGITQSPKYLFRKEGQNVTLSCEQNLNHDAMYWYRQDPGQGLRLIYYSQIVNDFQKGDIAEGYSVSREKKESFPLTVTSAQKNPTAFYLCASSTYRGNTEAFFGQGTRLTVV.

J is TRBJ1-1 and V is TRBV18; D ambiguous. The V gene lost 3 bases and the J gene lost 6 bases, with 11 bases spanning the gap. CDR1 and CDR2 from the germline V gene are KGHSH and LQKENI. The CDR3 spans 13 residues. CDR3 nucleotides: TGTGCCAGCTCACCGTCGGCAGATTCTGAAGCTTTCTTT. Protein: CASSPSADSEAFF.

The J gene is TRBJ2-3, the V gene TRBV3-1 (or the pseudogene TRBV3-2), with D possibly TRBD1 on 6 matching bases. The CDR3 consists of 15 residues. Per germline, CDR1 LGHDT and CDR2 YNNKEL (reference sequence). V lost 5 bases and J 2 bases, leaving 14 bases between the germline ends. The CDR3: CASSSQGSTTDTQYF. The CDR3 region has the DNA TGTGCCAGCAGCTCCCAGGGGAGTACCACAGATACGCAGTATTTT.

The chain couples TRBV6-1 to TRBJ2-5; 7 bases are shared with TRBD2. Germline CDR1 and CDR2: MNHNS and SASEGT. This CDR3 is 15 amino acids long. Trimming at V came to 1 base and at J to 5 bases, leaving 7 bases not matched to a gene. The CDR3 protein is CASSEGISGPETQYF. CDR3 in DNA: TGTGCCAGCAGTGAAGGAATTAGCGGGCCTGAGACCCAGTACTTC.

The CDR3 region has the DNA TGTGCCAGCAGCTTGGCCCTACTAGTTAAGGATACGCAGTATTTT. Protein: CASSLALLVKDTQYF. V gene TRBV5-5 combines with J gene TRBJ2-3; possibly TRBD2 for D (5 bases). Germline values: CDR1 SGHKS, CDR2 YYEKEE (reference sequence). The V end was cut by 0 bases, the J end by 6 bases, with 14 bases between. This CDR3 contains 15 residues.

The rearrangement joins TRBV9 to TRBJ2-7; TRBD2 matches 11 bases. Trimming took 4 bases from V and 4 from J; bases not matched to a gene: 4. Germline V lookup: CDR1 SGDLS, CDR2 YYNGEE. This CDR3 has 14 amino acids. The CDR3 coding sequence is TGTGCCAGCAGCCCCACTAGCGGGGGTTACGAGCAGTACTTC. Residues: CASSPTSGGYEQYF.

The CDR3 DNA follows: TGTGCCATCAGCCAAGACAATGAGCAGTTCTTC. Translating gives CAISQDNEQFF. V usage is TRBV10-3 and J usage is TRBJ2-1; D is ambiguous. CDR3 length: 11 residues. Per germline, CDR1 ENHRY and CDR2 SYGVKD. V shed 6 bases and J shed 5 bases, with 5 bases lying between them.

A word on this clone: The same CDR3 is also encoded by other DNA sequences in this sample. The chain has TRBV18 and TRBJ1-2, with TRBD1 identical over 7 bases. Looked up from germline, CDR1 is KGHSH and CDR2 is LQKENI. With V trimmed by 3 bases and J by 2 bases, 0 bases remained unmatched. The CDR3 has 13 residues. The CDR3 coding sequence is TGTGCCAGCTCACCGGGACAGAACTATGGCTACACCTTC. Translated: CASSPGQNYGYTF.

The J gene is TRBJ2-1, the V gene TRBV6-6; 11 bases agree with TRBD2. Trimming at V came to 8 bases and at J to 4 bases, leaving 7 bases not matched to a gene. CDR3 length: 15 residues. Germline V lookup: CDR1 MNHNY, CDR2 SVGAGI (reference sequence). The CDR3 DNA follows: TGTGCCAGCGGACCGGGACTAGCGGTTTACAATGAGCAGTTCTTC. Amino acid sequence: CASGPGLAVYNEQFF.

This clone was counted a single time. This rearrangement joins TRBV27 to TRBJ2-3; perhaps TRBD2 as D (6 bases). The germline V gene has CDR1 MNHEY and CDR2 SMNVEV (reference sequence). The CDR3 extends over 16 amino acids. Trimming took off 6 bases at V and 4 bases at J, with 20 bases between the two ends. In DNA, the CDR3 is TGTGCCAGCAGCCCCAGGCGGGACTCTTATCCAGATACGCAGTATTTT. Protein: CASSPRRDSYPDTQYF.

The CDR3 loop reads CASSQAPERGYGETQYF. The CDR3 nucleotides read TGTGCCAGCAGCCAGGCCCCCGAGCGGGGCTATGGGGAGACCCAGTACTTC. The chain recombines TRBV3-1 (or the pseudogene TRBV3-2) with TRBJ2-5; 7 bases fit TRBD2. Per germline, CDR1 LGHDT and CDR2 YNNKEL (reference sequence). This CDR3 spans 17 amino acids. J lost 5 bases, V lost 3 bases, and 15 bases had no gene match.